This T cell receptor beta chain derives from a study of regulatory T cells in long-lasting Graves disease. Time point meaning: newly diagnosed GD, antithyroid drugs for less than 3 months. PBMC-extracted RNA yielded the TCR library. Concerning this clonotype: Its antigen is unidentified.

Library construction for TCR beta used iRepertoire HTBI primers and Arm-PCR of CDR3 regions. TCRdb fed the multiplex PCR reads into MiXCR, producing one record per CDR3 protein. The sample has fewer than 550,000 distinct CDR3 sequences, about a sixth seen once. CDR1 is KGHSH, CDR2 LQKENI, per germline. The ends were cut back, 2 bases at V and 3 bases at J, with 8 bases in the middle. CDR3 size: 13 residues. Study-level results: Those with persistent disease had in common more public clonotypes (2,741) than new patients (roughly 930).

The same sample was also used in a study of T cells in Graves' hyperthyroidism and ophthalmopathy.

This clonotype was obtained from a woman aged 18-35 years with Graves disease. Sequenced material: peripheral blood mononuclear cells (PBMCs), taken at new diagnosis, from a patient treated with antithyroid drugs. V usage is TRBV18 and J usage is TRBJ2-7, with D possibly being TRBD1 or TRBD2 (5 bases each). The CDR3 bases are TGTGCCAGCTCACCAGATGGGGGCTACGAGCAGTACTTC. Protein: CASSPDGGYEQYF.